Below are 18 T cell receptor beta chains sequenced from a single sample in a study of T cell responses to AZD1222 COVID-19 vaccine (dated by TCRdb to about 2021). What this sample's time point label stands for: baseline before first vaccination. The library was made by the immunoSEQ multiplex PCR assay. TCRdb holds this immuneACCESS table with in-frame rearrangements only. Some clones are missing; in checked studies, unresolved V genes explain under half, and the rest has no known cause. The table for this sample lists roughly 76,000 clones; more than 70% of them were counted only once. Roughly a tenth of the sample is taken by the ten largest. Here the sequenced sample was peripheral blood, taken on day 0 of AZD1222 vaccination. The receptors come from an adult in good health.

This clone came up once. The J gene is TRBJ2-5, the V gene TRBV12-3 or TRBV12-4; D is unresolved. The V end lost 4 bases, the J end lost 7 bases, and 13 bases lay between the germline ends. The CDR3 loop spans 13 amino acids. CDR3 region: CASSSATPRTQYF. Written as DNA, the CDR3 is TGTGCCAGCAGTTCGGCTACCCCCCGGACCCAGTACTTC.

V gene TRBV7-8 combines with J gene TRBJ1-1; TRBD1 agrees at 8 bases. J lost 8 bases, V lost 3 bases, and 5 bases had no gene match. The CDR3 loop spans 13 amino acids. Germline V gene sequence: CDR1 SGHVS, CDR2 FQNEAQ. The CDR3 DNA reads TGTGCCAGCAGCTTTGGACAGGGCCGGGAAGCTTTCTTT. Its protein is CASSFGQGREAFF. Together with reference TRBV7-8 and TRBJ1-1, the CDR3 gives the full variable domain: GAGVSQSPRYKVAKRGQDVALRCDPISGHVSLFWYQQALGQGPEFLTYFQNEAQLDKSGLPSDRFFAERPEGSVSTLKIQRTQQEDSAVYLCASSFGQGREAFFGQGTRLTVV.

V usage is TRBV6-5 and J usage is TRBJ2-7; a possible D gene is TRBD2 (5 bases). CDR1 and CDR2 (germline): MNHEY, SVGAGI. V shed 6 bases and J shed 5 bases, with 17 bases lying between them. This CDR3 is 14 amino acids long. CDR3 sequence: CASRTSGSGDEQYF. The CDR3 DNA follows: TGTGCCAGCAGAACCAGTGGGAGTGGGGACGAGCAGTACTTC.

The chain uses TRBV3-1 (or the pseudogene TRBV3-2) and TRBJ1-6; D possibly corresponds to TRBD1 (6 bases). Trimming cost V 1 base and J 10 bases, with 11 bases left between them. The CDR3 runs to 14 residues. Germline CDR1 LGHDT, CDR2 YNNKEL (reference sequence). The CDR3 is CASSQVHRDSPLHF. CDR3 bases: TGTGCCAGCAGCCAAGTTCACAGGGACTCACCCCTCCACTTT.

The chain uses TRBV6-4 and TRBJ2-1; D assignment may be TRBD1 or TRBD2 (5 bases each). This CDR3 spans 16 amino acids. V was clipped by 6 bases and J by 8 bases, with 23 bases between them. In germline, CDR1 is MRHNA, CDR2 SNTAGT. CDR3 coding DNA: TGTGCCAGCAGGGGTATTGGGACCTCCCTGGTCCATGAGCAGTTCTTC. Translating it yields CASRGIGTSLVHEQFF.

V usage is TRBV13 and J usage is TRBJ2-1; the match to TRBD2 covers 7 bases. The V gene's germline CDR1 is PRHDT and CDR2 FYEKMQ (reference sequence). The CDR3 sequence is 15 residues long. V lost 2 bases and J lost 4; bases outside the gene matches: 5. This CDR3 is CASSLLSSGYNEQFF. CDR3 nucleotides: TGTGCCAGCAGCTTATTGTCTAGCGGATACAATGAGCAGTTCTTC.

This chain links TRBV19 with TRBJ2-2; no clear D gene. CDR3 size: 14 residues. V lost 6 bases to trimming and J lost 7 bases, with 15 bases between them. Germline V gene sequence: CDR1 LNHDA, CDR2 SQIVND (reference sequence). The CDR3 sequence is CASSSRGRGGELFF. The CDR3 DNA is TGTGCCAGTAGCTCCCGTGGACGAGGCGGGGAGCTGTTTTTT.

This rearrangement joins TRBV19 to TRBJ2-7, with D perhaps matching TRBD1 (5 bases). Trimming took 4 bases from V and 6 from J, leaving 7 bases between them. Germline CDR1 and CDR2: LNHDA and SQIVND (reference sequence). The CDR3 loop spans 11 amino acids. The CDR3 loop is CASSRGLEQYF. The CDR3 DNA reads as TGTGCCAGTAGTAGGGGCCTCGAGCAGTACTTC.

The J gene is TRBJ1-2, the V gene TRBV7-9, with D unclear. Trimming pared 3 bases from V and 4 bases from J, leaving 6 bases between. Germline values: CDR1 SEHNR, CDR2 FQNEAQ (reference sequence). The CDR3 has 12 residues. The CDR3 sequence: CASSFGSYGYTF. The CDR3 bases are TGTGCCAGCAGCTTTGGTAGCTATGGCTACACCTTC. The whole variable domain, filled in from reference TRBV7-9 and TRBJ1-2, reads DTGVSQNPRHKITKRGQNVTFRCDPISEHNRLYWYRQTLGQGPEFLTYFQNEAQLEKSRLLSDRFSAERPKGSFSTLEIQRTEQGDSAMYLCASSFGSYGYTFGSGTRLTVV.

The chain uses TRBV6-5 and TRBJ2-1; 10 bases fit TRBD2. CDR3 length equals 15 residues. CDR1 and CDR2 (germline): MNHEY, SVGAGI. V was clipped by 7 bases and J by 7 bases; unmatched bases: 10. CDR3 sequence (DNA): TGTGCCAGCAAAAAACCCCTAGCGGGAGCGAATGAGCAGTTCTTC. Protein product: CASKKPLAGANEQFF.

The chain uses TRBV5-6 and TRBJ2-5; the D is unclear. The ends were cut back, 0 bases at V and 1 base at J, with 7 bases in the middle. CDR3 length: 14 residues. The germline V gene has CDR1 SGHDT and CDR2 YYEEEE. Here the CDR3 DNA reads TGTGCCAGCAGCTTGGTCCAGACCCAAGAGACCCAGTACTTC. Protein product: CASSLVQTQETQYF.

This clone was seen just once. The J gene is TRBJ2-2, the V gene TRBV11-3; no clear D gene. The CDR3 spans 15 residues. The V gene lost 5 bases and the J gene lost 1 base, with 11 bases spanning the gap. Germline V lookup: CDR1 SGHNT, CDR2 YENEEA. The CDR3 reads CASSPRTGNTGELFF. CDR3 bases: TGTGCCAGCAGCCCCCGGACGGGGAACACCGGGGAGCTGTTTTTT.

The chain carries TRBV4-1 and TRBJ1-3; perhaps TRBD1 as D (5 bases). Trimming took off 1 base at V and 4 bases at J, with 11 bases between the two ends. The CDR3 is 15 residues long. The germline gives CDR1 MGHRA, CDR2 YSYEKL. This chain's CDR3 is CASSQVRGIGNTIYF. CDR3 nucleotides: TGCGCCAGCAGCCAAGTCCGGGGGATAGGAAACACCATATATTTT.

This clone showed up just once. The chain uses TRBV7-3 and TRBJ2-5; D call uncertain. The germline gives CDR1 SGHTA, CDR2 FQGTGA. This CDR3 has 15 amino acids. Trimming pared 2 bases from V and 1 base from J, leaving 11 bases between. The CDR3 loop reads CASSLFPGRQETQYF. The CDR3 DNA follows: TGTGCCAGCAGCTTATTTCCCGGCCGCCAAGAGACCCAGTACTTC.

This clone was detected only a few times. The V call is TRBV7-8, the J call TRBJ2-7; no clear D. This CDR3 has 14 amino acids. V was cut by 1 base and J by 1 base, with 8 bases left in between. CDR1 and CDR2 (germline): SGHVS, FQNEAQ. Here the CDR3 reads CASSLGELSYEQYF. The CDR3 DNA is TGTGCCAGCAGCTTAGGGGAATTGTCCTACGAGCAGTACTTC.

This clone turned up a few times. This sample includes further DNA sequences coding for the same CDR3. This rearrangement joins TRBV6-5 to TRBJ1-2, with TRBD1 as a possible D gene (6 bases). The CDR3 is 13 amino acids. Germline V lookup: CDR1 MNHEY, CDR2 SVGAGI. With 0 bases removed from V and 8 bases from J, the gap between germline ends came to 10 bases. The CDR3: CASSYSRGNGYTF. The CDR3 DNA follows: TGTGCCAGCAGTTACTCCAGGGGAAACGGCTACACCTTC.

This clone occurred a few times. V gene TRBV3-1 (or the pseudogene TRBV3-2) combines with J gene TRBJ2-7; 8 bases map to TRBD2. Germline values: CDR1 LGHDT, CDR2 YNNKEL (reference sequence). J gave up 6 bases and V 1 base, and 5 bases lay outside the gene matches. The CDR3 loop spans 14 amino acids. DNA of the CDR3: TGTGCCAGCAGCCAAGGAGCGGGAGAGGGCGAGCAGTACTTC. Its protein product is CASSQGAGEGEQYF.

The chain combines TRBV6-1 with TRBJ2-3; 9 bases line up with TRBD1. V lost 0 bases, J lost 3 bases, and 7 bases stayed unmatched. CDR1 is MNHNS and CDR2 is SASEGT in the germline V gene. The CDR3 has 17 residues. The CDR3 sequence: CASSEAQGTGRTDTQYF. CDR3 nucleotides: TGTGCCAGCAGTGAAGCGCAGGGGACAGGGAGGACAGATACGCAGTATTTT.